One and the same sample provided the 29 T cell receptor beta chains below, sequenced in a study of T cells in women clearing cervical HPV infection. Using immunoSEQ multiplex PCR, the repertoire was profiled, and TCRdb retains in-frame clones only, with some absent. This sample's table reports approximately 49,000 clones. The sequencing input was blood buffy coat. All receptors come from a woman aged 18 to 75 with a cervical HPV16 infection that either progressed to CIN3+ or cleared (not recorded which).

Concerning this clone itself: The CDR3 is cut off 3 residues early in the read; its end comes from the germline J gene. This chain connects TRBV30 to TRBJ1-3; 7 nucleotides line up with TRBD1. The CDR3 is 15 amino acids. V lost 3 bases to trimming and J lost 2 bases; unmatched junction nucleotides: 7. Germline-derived CDR1 and CDR2 are GTSNPN and SVGIG (reference sequence). The CDR3 bases that were read are TGTGCCTGGAGCGCACCGCAGGGGGCTGGAAACACC. This encodes CAWSAPQGAGNT. The CDR3 in its entirety is CAWSAPQGAGNTIYF.

With regard to this clone: The observed sequence ends 3 residues before the CDR3 terminus, with the missing tail filled in from the germline J gene. The rearrangement joins TRBV18 to TRBJ2-7, with D unresolved. The CDR3 has 14 amino acids. V dropped 2 bases and J dropped 3 bases, with 11 bases sitting between them. Germline V lookup: CDR1 KGHSH, CDR2 LQKENI. CDR3 DNA (partial): TGTGCCAGCTCACCAAGCAACAGAATCTACGAG. This gives the protein CASSPSNRIYE. The CDR3 as a whole reads CASSPSNRIYEQYF.

Comment on this clone: The read finishes 3 residues shy of the CDR3 end, and the germline J gene is used to complete it. The V and J genes are TRBV25-1 and TRBJ1-2, with TRBD1 matching 9 bases. V lost 0 bases to trimming and J lost 2 bases; unmatched junction nucleotides: 10. Germline V CDR1 and CDR2: MGHDK, SYGVNS. The CDR3 sequence is 18 residues long. Incomplete CDR3 DNA: TGTGCCAGCAGTGAATATGGGACAGGGCCAGAAGCGAACTATGGC. It codes for CASSEYGTGPEANYG. The entire CDR3 is CASSEYGTGPEANYGYTF.

The covered CDR3 bases are TGTGCCAGCAGTGGAGGGCTCAACTATGGC. Translated, it gives CASSGGLNYG. The complete CDR3 protein is CASSGGLNYGYTF. The rearrangement links TRBV2 to TRBJ1-2; D remains unclear. The read is 3 residues too short to cover the CDR3 end, so that end is filled in from the germline J gene. Trimming cost V 4 bases and J 2 bases, with 8 bases left between them. Germline CDR1 SNHLY, CDR2 FYNNEI. This CDR3 has 13 residues.

A remark on this clone: From the germline J gene comes the end of the CDR3, since the read stops 3 residues before it. The genes are TRBV28 and TRBJ1-5, with 9 bases matching TRBD1. Germline values: CDR1 MDHEN, CDR2 SYDVKM. The junction had 8 bases not matched to a gene; V was cut back by 10 bases and J by 4 bases. This CDR3 is 14 amino acids long. The CDR3 reads CATTAGTGNQPQHF. CDR3 DNA (partial): TGTGCCACTACCGCCGGGACAGGGAATCAGCCC.

For this clone: The read finishes 3 residues shy of the CDR3 end, and the germline J gene is used to complete it. J is TRBJ2-1 and V is TRBV29-1; TRBD1 matches 10 bases. Trimming removed 7 bases from V and 9 bases from J; junction bases left unmatched: 6. CDR1 SQVTM and CDR2 ANQGSEA come from the germline V gene. The CDR3 has 12 residues. CDR3 amino acids: CSDDRGPSEQFF. The CDR3 DNA, read in part, is TGCAGCGACGACAGGGGGCCTAGTGAG.

In the case of this clone: The read ends 3 residues before the CDR3 terminus; that terminus is restored from the germline J gene. V gene TRBV18 combines with J gene TRBJ2-7, with 7 bases lining up with TRBD1. V lost 6 bases to trimming and J lost 2 bases; unmatched junction nucleotides: 4. Germline CDR1 is KGHSH and CDR2 is LQKENI. The length of the CDR3 is 13 residues. Here the CDR3 reads CASSTGITYEQYF. The CDR3 bases that were read are TGTGCCAGCTCGACAGGGATAACCTACGAG.

As to this clone: Read coverage stops 3 residues before the CDR3 terminus; the germline J gene supplies the remainder. This chain uses TRBV10-1 with TRBJ2-7; tentatively, D is TRBD2 (5 bases). With 4 bases removed from V and 4 bases from J, the gap between germline ends came to 32 bases. This CDR3 spans 20 amino acids. The germline CDR1 and CDR2 sequences are WNHNN and SYGVQD (reference sequence). The CDR3 protein is CASSGEQVGHIRSGIYEQYF. The DNA read from the CDR3 is TGCGCCAGCAGTGGGGAGCAGGTAGGGCATATTCGGTCGGGGATATACGAG.

As concerns this clone: The read ends 3 residues early relative to the CDR3; the germline J gene fills the gap. The genes are TRBV7-2 and TRBJ2-3; 11 bases are shared with TRBD1. The CDR3 covers 17 residues. Germline V lookup: CDR1 SGHTA, CDR2 FQGNSA. V gave up 0 bases and J gave up 4 bases; unmatched junction bases: 6. The CDR3 region is CASSLARRTGGPDTQYF. The sequenced part of the CDR3 DNA is TGTGCCAGCAGCTTAGCGCGTCGGACAGGGGGCCCAGATACG.

Regarding this clone: The read ends 3 residues early relative to the CDR3; the germline J gene fills the gap. The V and J genes are TRBV28 and TRBJ2-2; D is unclear. From germline, CDR1 is MDHEN and CDR2 SYDVKM. The CDR3 has 13 amino acids. CDR3 protein: CASSLPKGIGLFF. The CDR3 bases that were read are TGTGCCAGCAGTTTGCCCAAGGGTATAGGG.

Concerning this clone: The observed sequence ends 3 residues before the CDR3 terminus, with the missing tail filled in from the germline J gene. The chain recombines TRBV4-1 with TRBJ1-3; D gene uncertain. CDR3 length: 15 amino acids. The V end lost 3 bases, the J end lost 0 bases, and 9 bases lay between the germline ends. Germline values: CDR1 MGHRA, CDR2 YSYEKL. The sequenced part of the CDR3 DNA is TGCGCCAGCAGCCACAGAGAAGGCTCTGGAAACACC. It translates to CASSHREGSGNT. The whole CDR3 reads CASSHREGSGNTIYF.

Comments on this clone: The read is 3 residues too short to cover the CDR3 end, so that end is filled in from the germline J gene. V gene TRBV20-1 combines with J gene TRBJ2-1, with 7 bases fitting TRBD2. Germline trimming cut 4 bases from V and 7 bases from J; bases unmatched to any gene: 13. This CDR3 has 15 amino acids. CDR1 and CDR2 (germline): DFQATT, SNEGSKA (reference sequence). CDR3 bases read: TGCAGTGCTATTACGAAAGCGGGGCCGCCGAATGAG. Translation gives CSAITKAGPPNE. The whole CDR3 protein reads CSAITKAGPPNEQFF.

Comments on this clone: The sequenced fragment ends 3 residues before the CDR3 boundary, so the rest is inferred from the germline J gene. The rearrangement uses TRBV30 and TRBJ1-2; the match to TRBD1 covers 10 bases. There are 15 residues in the CDR3. Germline V gene data show CDR1 as GTSNPN and CDR2 as SVGIG (reference sequence). CDR3 amino acids: CAWSYRGRQGAGYTF. The DNA read from the CDR3 is TGTGCCTGGAGTTACCGCGGGAGACAGGGGGCCGGC.

Notes on this clone: The read stops 3 residues short of the end of the CDR3; the missing end is completed from the germline J gene. V is TRBV5-1 and J is TRBJ1-1; D is unclear. The V gene's germline CDR1 is SGHRS and CDR2 YFSETQ. Deletions cut 3 bases from V and 1 base from J, with 16 bases between. This CDR3 is built from 16 residues. Incomplete CDR3 DNA: TGCGCCAGCAGCTATCCTGAAGGCCACAAGAACACTGAA. Residues: CASSYPEGHKNTE. The full-length CDR3 reads as CASSYPEGHKNTEAFF.

With regard to this clone: The read halts 3 residues ahead of the CDR3 end, with the missing end drawn from the germline J gene. V gene TRBV30 combines with J gene TRBJ2-1; 14 nucleotides match TRBD2. The CDR3 sequence is 17 residues long. V lost 1 base, J lost 7 bases, and 9 bases stayed unmatched. Germline CDR1 reads GTSNPN; CDR2 reads SVGIG (reference sequence). The covered CDR3 bases are TGTGCCTGGAGTGGAGGGGAGACTAGCGGGGGGGAGAATGAG. Translated, it gives CAWSGGETSGGENE. The entire CDR3 protein is CAWSGGETSGGENEQFF.

On this clone itself: The CDR3 end is not reached by the read, which stops 3 residues before it; the germline J gene fills it in. The V gene is TRBV20-1, the J gene TRBJ1-6; D gene uncertain. V was cut by 0 bases and J by 0 bases, with 18 bases left in between. The germline gives CDR1 DFQATT, CDR2 SNEGSKA (reference sequence). This CDR3 is built from 19 residues. Here the CDR3 reads CSARERPTLPGSYNSPLHF. The CDR3 DNA, read in part, is TGCAGTGCTAGAGAGCGGCCAACCCTTCCGGGCTCCTATAATTCACCC.

The part of the CDR3 DNA that was read is TGTGCCAGCAGTAAGGACAGGTACACTGAA. Amino acids: CASSKDRYTE. The complete CDR3 sequence is CASSKDRYTEAFF. This chain joins TRBV6-2 or TRBV6-3 and TRBJ1-1; 7 positions match TRBD1. The CDR3 end is not reached by the read, which stops 3 residues before it; the germline J gene fills it in. V dropped 5 bases and J dropped 3; count of bases not matched to a gene: 3. CDR1 and CDR2 (germline): MNHEY, SVGEGT. The CDR3 spans 13 residues.

As for this clone: The observed sequence ends 3 residues before the CDR3 terminus, with the missing tail filled in from the germline J gene. The V gene is TRBV13, the J gene TRBJ2-7; 9 bases map to TRBD1. Germline V gene lookup returns CDR1 PRHDT and CDR2 FYEKMQ (reference sequence). Trimming removed 6 bases from V and 6 bases from J; junction bases left unmatched: 9. The CDR3 runs to 14 residues. The CDR3 spells CASRHRGLSGEQYF. The covered CDR3 bases are TGTGCCAGCAGGCACAGGGGGCTTTCGGGCGAG.

In regard to this clone: With the read ending 3 residues before the CDR3 end, the germline J gene is used to fill in that end. The chain uses TRBV6-2 or TRBV6-3 and TRBJ2-1; D uncertain. Trimming cost V 4 bases and J 6 bases, with 13 bases left between them. Germline-derived CDR1 and CDR2 are MNHEY and SVGEGT. The CDR3 runs to 14 residues. The sequenced CDR3 bases are TGTGCCAGCAGTTCGCTGCGGAGTGGCAATGAG. Amino acids: CASSSLRSGNE. The full CDR3 reads CASSSLRSGNEQFF.

Worth noting for this clone: The CDR3 is cut off 3 residues early in the read; its end comes from the germline J gene. The chain links TRBV7-6 to TRBJ1-1; tentatively, D is TRBD1 (5 bases). This CDR3 comprises 13 residues. Trimming removed 5 bases at V and 0 bases at J, with 7 bases between. Looked up from germline, CDR1 is SGHVS and CDR2 is FNYEAQ. CDR3 DNA, as far as it was read: TGTGCCAGCAGCCGACAGATGAACACTGAA. This translates into CASSRQMNTE. Given in full, the CDR3 is CASSRQMNTEAFF.

Of note for this clone: Read sequence stops 3 residues before the CDR3 end, and the germline J gene provides the missing end. The J gene is TRBJ1-1, the V gene TRBV30; D is ambiguous. Germline V gene data show CDR1 as GTSNPN and CDR2 as SVGIG (reference sequence). V was clipped by 4 bases and J by 0 bases, with 6 bases between them. The CDR3 contains 12 residues. CDR3 bases read: TGTGCCTGGAACGGTCTGAACACTGAA. Protein: CAWNGLNTE. From start to end, the CDR3 is CAWNGLNTEAFF.

Points on this clone: The CDR3 goes on 3 residues after the read ends, and that part is filled in from the germline J gene. The chain joins TRBV20-1 to TRBJ2-4; the match to TRBD2 covers 11 bases. CDR3 length: 17 amino acids. Unmatched junction bases numbered 7, after V lost 3 bases and J lost 0 bases. Germline V gene data show CDR1 as DFQATT and CDR2 as SNEGSKA (reference sequence). This chain's CDR3 is CSASPLAGGLAKNIQYF. Partial CDR3 DNA: TGCAGTGCTAGTCCCCTAGCGGGAGGACTAGCCAAAAACATT.

With regard to this clone: The CDR3 end falls 3 residues outside the read, so it is completed with the germline J gene. This chain connects TRBV5-1 to TRBJ2-1; D may be TRBD2 (7 bases). CDR1 and CDR2 from the germline V gene are SGHRS and YFSETQ. V lost 2 bases to trimming and J lost 4 bases, with 13 bases between them. The CDR3 totals 15 residues. CDR3 amino acids: CASSLGGVSYNEQFF. The sequenced part of the CDR3 DNA is TGCGCCAGCAGCTTAGGGGGGGTTTCGTACAATGAG.

Regarding this clone: Sequencing ends 3 residues short of the CDR3 end; the germline J gene provides the rest. The genes are TRBV7-2 and TRBJ2-1; D is possibly TRBD1 (5 bases). Germline V lookup: CDR1 SGHTA, CDR2 FQGNSA. Trimming removed 1 base at V and 7 bases at J, with 14 bases between. CDR3 length: 15 residues. CDR3 bases read: TGTGCCAGCAGCTTAGTGAGACAGAACTCAAATGAG. It encodes CASSLVRQNSNE. The CDR3 in its entirety is CASSLVRQNSNEQFF.

As concerns this clone: From the germline J gene comes the end of the CDR3, since the read stops 3 residues before it. The J gene is TRBJ2-1, the V gene TRBV28; TRBD2 agrees at 10 bases. CDR3 length: 16 residues. Looked up from germline, CDR1 is MDHEN and CDR2 is SYDVKM. V gave up 5 bases and J gave up 8 bases; unmatched junction bases: 12. The CDR3 region is CASSNSGGAGFYEQFF. CDR3 bases read: TGTGCCAGCAGTAACAGCGGGGGGGCCGGTTTCTATGAG.

CDR3 protein: CASRQGVANTEAFF. CDR3 DNA (partial): TGTGCCAGTAGACAGGGAGTGGCGAACACTGAA. This chain uses TRBV19 with TRBJ1-1; tentatively, D is TRBD1 (6 bases). Read data end 3 residues before the CDR3 end; the end is taken from the germline J gene. This CDR3 contains 14 residues. Germline V gives CDR1 LNHDA, CDR2 SQIVND (reference sequence). Between the trimmed V and J ends, which lost 6 bases and 1 base, there was a span of 12 bases.

Comments on this clone: The CDR3 end is not reached by the read, which stops 3 residues before it; the germline J gene fills it in. V and J are TRBV28 and TRBJ1-4; D may be TRBD1 (5 bases). Germline values: CDR1 MDHEN, CDR2 SYDVKM. Trimming left V 3 bases short and J 5 bases short, with 10 bases between. The CDR3 runs to 14 residues. This CDR3 reads CASSFAGKNEKLFF. Incomplete CDR3 DNA: TGTGCCAGCAGTTTCGCAGGGAAGAATGAAAAA. The full variable domain, with the rest looked up from reference TRBV28 and TRBJ1-4, is DVKVTQSSRYLVKRTGEKVFLECVQDMDHENMFWYRQDPGLGLRLIYFSYDVKMKEKGDIPEGYSVSREKKERFSLILESASTNQTSMYLCASSFAGKNEKLFFGSGTQLSVL.

Worth noting for this clone: Read sequence stops 3 residues before the CDR3 end, and the germline J gene provides the missing end. The V and J genes are TRBV5-4 and TRBJ1-1, with a weak D call TRBD1 (6 bases). CDR1 SGHNT and CDR2 YYREEE come from the germline V gene (reference sequence). The germline V and J ends were trimmed by 1 base and 1 base, with 11 bases remaining between them. The length of the CDR3 is 15 residues. The part of the CDR3 DNA that was read is TGTGCCAGCAGCTTGACAGGGTCAAAGAACACTGAA. It translates to CASSLTGSKNTE. The whole CDR3 protein is CASSLTGSKNTEAFF.

The covered CDR3 bases are TGCAGCGTGGCCGGGACAGGGAAAATTAACGGGGAG. Encoded protein: CSVAGTGKINGE. The whole CDR3 protein reads CSVAGTGKINGELFF. The chain is built from TRBV29-1 and TRBJ2-2; 9 bases align to TRBD1. The read ends 3 residues early relative to the CDR3; the germline J gene fills the gap. The CDR3 is 15 residues long. The V gene's germline CDR1 is SQVTM and CDR2 ANQGSEA. Losses at the gene ends were 6 bases for V and 7 bases for J; bases not matched to a gene: 12.